The entry that follows covers one T cell receptor (beta chain) sequence. The CDR3 is 14 residues long. Looked up from germline, CDR1 is SGHRS and CDR2 is YFSETQ. V lost 4 bases, J lost 5 bases, and 2 bases stayed unmatched. This specimen comes from a study of technical replicates of blood from a handful of donors. Using immunoSEQ multiplex PCR, the repertoire was profiled, and TCRdb retains in-frame clones only, with some absent. The sample has 8,500 to 10,000 clones; 75% to 95% are singletons. This sequence joins TRBV5-1 and TRBJ2-7; 14 bases are shared with TRBD2. The receptor comes from a human donor in good health. Sequencing was carried out using PBMCs. The DNA of the CDR3 is TGCGCCAGCAGCCAGGGACTAGCGGGAGACGAGCAGTACTTC. Amino acids: CASSQGLAGDEQYF.